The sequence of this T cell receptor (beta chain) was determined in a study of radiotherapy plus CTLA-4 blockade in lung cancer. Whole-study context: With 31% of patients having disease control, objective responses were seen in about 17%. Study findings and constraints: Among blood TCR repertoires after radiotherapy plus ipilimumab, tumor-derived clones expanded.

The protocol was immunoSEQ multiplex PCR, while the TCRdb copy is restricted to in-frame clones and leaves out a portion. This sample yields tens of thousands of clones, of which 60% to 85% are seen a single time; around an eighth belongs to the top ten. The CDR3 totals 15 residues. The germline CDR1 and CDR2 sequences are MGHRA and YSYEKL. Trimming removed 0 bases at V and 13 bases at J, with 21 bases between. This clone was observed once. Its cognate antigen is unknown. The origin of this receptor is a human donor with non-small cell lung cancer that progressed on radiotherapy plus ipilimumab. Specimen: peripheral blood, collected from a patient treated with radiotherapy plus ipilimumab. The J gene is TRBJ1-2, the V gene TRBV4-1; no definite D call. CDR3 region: CASSQEGSRSPSVTF. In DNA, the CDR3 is TGCGCCAGCAGCCAAGAGGGGAGCCGGTCCCCCTCAGTCACCTTC.